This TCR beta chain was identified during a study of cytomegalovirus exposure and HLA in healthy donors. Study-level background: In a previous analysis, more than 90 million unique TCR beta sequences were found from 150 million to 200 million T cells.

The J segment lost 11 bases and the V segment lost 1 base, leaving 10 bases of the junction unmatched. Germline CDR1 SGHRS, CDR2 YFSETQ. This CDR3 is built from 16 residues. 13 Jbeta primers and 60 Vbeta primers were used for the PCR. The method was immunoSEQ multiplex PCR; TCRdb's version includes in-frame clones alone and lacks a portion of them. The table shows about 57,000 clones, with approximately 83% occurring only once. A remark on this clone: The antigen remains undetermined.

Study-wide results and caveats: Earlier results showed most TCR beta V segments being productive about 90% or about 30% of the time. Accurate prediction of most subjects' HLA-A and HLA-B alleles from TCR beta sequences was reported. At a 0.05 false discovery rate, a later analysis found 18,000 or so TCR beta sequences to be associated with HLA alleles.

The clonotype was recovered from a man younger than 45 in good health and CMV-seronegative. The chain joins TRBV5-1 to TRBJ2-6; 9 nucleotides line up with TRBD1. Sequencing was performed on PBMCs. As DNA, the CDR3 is TGCGCCAGCAGCTTGACTACCGGGACAGGGTTAGACGTCCTGACTTTC. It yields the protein CASSLTTGTGLDVLTF.